This T cell receptor (beta chain) was recovered during a study of cytomegalovirus exposure and HLA in healthy donors. On the study more broadly: In a later analysis, the 90 to 150 validation repertoires were reported to have used the same platform as the 550 to 850 first-cohort repertoires.

This clone is a singleton in its sample. Its target is unknown. Here immunoSEQ multiplex PCR was the method, and the copy in TCRdb shows in-frame clones only, minus some. Of 55,000 to 65,000 clones listed, 90% are singletons. This CDR3 has 13 residues. Germline V CDR1 and CDR2: MNHEY, SVGAGI. With 5 bases clipped from V and 7 bases from J, the junction kept 4 bases outside the gene matches. Study-wide results and caveats: Confirmation was obtained in vitro that three CMV-associated chains are specific for CMV antigens. The study designated over 150 TCR beta chains cytomegalovirus-associated.

The validation cohort, a group of 130 or so subjects, included the donors and was separate from the roughly 720-subject first cohort. The chain links TRBV6-5 to TRBJ1-2; 10 nucleotides match TRBD1. This sequence originates from a man younger than 35 in good health and CMV-seronegative. The sample taken for sequencing was PBMCs. The CDR3, as DNA: TGTGCCAGCAGTGCCGGGACAGGGGCTGGCTACACCTTC. Protein: CASSAGTGAGYTF.